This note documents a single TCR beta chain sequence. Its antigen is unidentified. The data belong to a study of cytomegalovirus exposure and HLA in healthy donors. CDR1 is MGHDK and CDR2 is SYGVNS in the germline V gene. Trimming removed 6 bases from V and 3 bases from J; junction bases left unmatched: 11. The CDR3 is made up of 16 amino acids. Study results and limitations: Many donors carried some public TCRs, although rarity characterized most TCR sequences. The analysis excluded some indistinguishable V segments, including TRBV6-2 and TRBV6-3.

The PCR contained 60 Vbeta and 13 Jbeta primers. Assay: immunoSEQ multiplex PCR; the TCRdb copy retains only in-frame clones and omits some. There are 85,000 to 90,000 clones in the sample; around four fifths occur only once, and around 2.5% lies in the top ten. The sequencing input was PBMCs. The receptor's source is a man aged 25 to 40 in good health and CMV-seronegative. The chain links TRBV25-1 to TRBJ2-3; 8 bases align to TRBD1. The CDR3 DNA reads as TGTGCCAGCAGGCTCACCGGGACAGGCAGAACAGATACGCAGTATTTT. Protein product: CASRLTGTGRTDTQYF.